The clone carrying this TCR beta chain appeared once. Its specificity is not known. One end of the junction fails to match germline, which may point to a read error. This specimen belongs to a study of Graves' ophthalmopathy and Graves' hyperthyroidism. The study's findings and limits: Both a roughly 66% sensitivity and an approximately 74% specificity characterized the model's predictions of ophthalmopathy progression. In separating ophthalmopathy from stable hyperthyroidism, a 13-signature model achieved about 90% sensitivity and 70% to 83% specificity.

The CDR3 has 15 amino acids. The germline V gene encodes CDR1 SGHRS and CDR2 YFSETQ. RNA transcripts were the template, and TCR beta CDR3 regions were amplified from them. First-round RT-PCR relied on HTBI primers, and a second-round multiplex PCR came next. TCRdb re-analysed the multiplex PCR reads in MiXCR, keeping a single row per CDR3 protein. This sample has approximately 1.2 million distinct CDR3 sequences, with roughly 35% found just once. The chain employs TRBV5-1 and TRBJ1-5; D ambiguous. Sequencing input: peripheral blood or thyroid tissue (not recorded which). This TCR derives from an adult man with Graves' hyperthyroidism. CDR3 residues: CTSSLAGGWNQPQHF. The CDR3 region has the DNA TGTACCAGCAGCTTGGCTGGCGGGTGGAATCAGCCCCAGCATTTT.